This TCR beta chain came from a study of cytomegalovirus exposure and HLA in healthy donors. Study conclusions and caveats: TCR beta chains numbering about 160 were designated cytomegalovirus-associated. In a later analysis, TCR beta V- and J-gene trimming was associated with a missense DCLRE1C variant.

Remarks on this clone: Antigen unknown.

PCR used 60 Vbeta primers and 13 Jbeta primers. Sequencing used immunoSEQ multiplex PCR; TCRdb keeps in-frame clones, though not all of them. The sample contains roughly 98,000 clones, around 80% of which appear only once. The CDR3 length is 13 residues. The trim removed 8 bases at V and 5 bases at J, leaving 7 bases unmatched. Germline V lookup: CDR1 SGHVS, CDR2 FQNEAQ. The TCR was taken from a man in his forties or fifties in good health and CMV-seronegative. The sample was PBMCs. V gene TRBV7-8 combines with J gene TRBJ1-2; 8 positions agree with TRBD1. The CDR3 nucleotides are TGTGCCAGCGGCAGGGGGCAGGTATATGGCTACACCTTC. Translating gives CASGRGQVYGYTF.